This T cell receptor (beta chain) derives from a study of OX40 agonist ivuxolimab in advanced cancers. Overall study context: Clinicians treated patients with ivuxolimab, an agonistic anti-OX40 (CD134) antibody. Study results and limitations: Researchers report that CD8+ T cells had, on average, more expanded clones than CD4+.

Exclusion of a patient followed from autoimmune disease history or systemic immunosuppression. Points on this clone: The antigen remains unidentified.

Germline V CDR1 and CDR2: SGHTA, FQGTGA. After removal of 1 base from V and 7 bases from J, the junction contained 9 bases not matched to a gene. The CDR3 sequence is 16 residues long. Assay: immunoSEQ multiplex PCR; the TCRdb copy retains only in-frame clones and omits some. Of fewer than 65,000 clones listed, 79% were seen once; the top ten hold 11%. The V and J genes are TRBV7-3 and TRBJ2-1; 8 bases agree with TRBD2. This sequence was found in an adult with an advanced solid tumor such as melanoma, head and neck, liver or kidney cancer. The sequencing here drew on CD4+ or CD8+ T cells sorted from blood, taken in a trial of the OX40 agonist ivuxolimab. The CDR3 loop is CASSLIGGGIANEQFF. Written as DNA, the CDR3 is TGTGCCAGCAGCTTAATCGGCGGGGGGATAGCAAATGAGCAGTTCTTC.